The 5 T cell receptor beta chains below were found in one sample sequenced in a study of cytotoxic CD8 clonotypes in ibrutinib-treated CLL. TCRdb's table, derived via immunoSEQ multiplex PCR, lists solely in-frame clones and lacks some. Of around 150,000 clones listed, approximately 91% were seen once; the top ten hold 3%. Sample: PBMCs, taken at disease progression, from a patient treated with ibrutinib. Receptor source: a human donor with chronic lymphocytic leukemia.

This clone was seen just once. The rearrangement joins TRBV9 to TRBJ1-2; 8 nucleotides align to TRBD1. Looked up from germline, CDR1 is SGDLS and CDR2 is YYNGEE. The CDR3 sequence is 15 residues long. J lost 9 bases, V lost 3 bases, and 13 bases had no gene match. The CDR3 bases are TGTGCCAGCAGCGATTACAGACAGGGGTCTCATAGCTACACCTTC. Translating gives CASSDYRQGSHSYTF.

DNA of the CDR3: TGCAGCGTCGCCTACAGGGGGCACTATGGCTACACCTTC. Translation: CSVAYRGHYGYTF. The V and J genes are TRBV29-1 and TRBJ1-2, with TRBD1 identical over 9 bases. The junction had 5 bases not matched to a gene; V was cut back by 6 bases and J by 3 bases. CDR1 and CDR2 (germline): SQVTM, ANQGSEA. This CDR3 spans 13 amino acids.

V and J are TRBV28 and TRBJ1-1; possibly TRBD1 for D (5 bases). Trimming took 4 bases from V and 1 from J, leaving 10 bases between them. The CDR3 runs to 14 residues. CDR1 and CDR2 (germline): MDHEN, SYDVKM. The CDR3 nucleotides are TGTGCCAGCAGTTCAACCGGGACGAACACTGAAGCTTTCTTT. This translates into CASSSTGTNTEAFF.

This sequence joins TRBV5-1 and TRBJ2-7; perhaps D is TRBD1 or TRBD2 (5 bases each). V lost 4 bases and J lost 3, with 17 bases in between. The CDR3 has 15 amino acids. Germline V gene lookup returns CDR1 SGHRS and CDR2 YFSETQ. This CDR3 is CASSRPGRRYYEQYF. CDR3 coding DNA: TGCGCCAGCAGCCGGCCGGGGCGGCGGTACTACGAGCAGTACTTC.

CDR3 sequence (DNA): TGCGCCAGCAGTCAAAACCTCCTTCGGGAAAAACTGTTTTTT. This translates into CASSQNLLREKLFF. The chain links TRBV4-3 to TRBJ1-4; D unclear. Trimming shortened V by 6 bases and J by 8 bases, and 16 bases separated the two germline ends. The CDR3 length is 14 residues. The germline V gene has CDR1 LGHNA and CDR2 YSLEER.